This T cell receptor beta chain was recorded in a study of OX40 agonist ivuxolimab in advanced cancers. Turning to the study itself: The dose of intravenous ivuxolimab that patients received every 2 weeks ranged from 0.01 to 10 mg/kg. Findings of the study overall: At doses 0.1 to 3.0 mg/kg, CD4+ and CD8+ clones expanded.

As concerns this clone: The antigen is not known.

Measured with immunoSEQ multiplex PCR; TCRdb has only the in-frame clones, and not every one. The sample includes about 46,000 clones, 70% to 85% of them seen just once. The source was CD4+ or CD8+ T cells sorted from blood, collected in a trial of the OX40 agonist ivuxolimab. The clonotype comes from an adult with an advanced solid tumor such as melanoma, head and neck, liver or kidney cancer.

The DNA for the CDR3 is TGTGCCAGCAGCCCTAATACAGGGGACTCTGAAGCTTTCTTT. Amino acids: CASSPNTGDSEAFF. This sequence joins TRBV7-8 and TRBJ1-1; 7 bases match TRBD1. V shed 5 bases and J 6 bases; nucleotides not matched to a gene: 9. The V gene's germline CDR1 is SGHVS and CDR2 FQNEAQ. This CDR3 comprises 14 residues.